A single sample gave rise to the 21 T cell receptor beta chains below, sequenced in a study of cytomegalovirus exposure and HLA in healthy donors. Profiled with immunoSEQ multiplex PCR; TCRdb holds only in-frame clones, not every one. The sample yields 250,000 to 300,000 clones, about 86% seen once. Sequenced input: PBMCs. Receptors were obtained from a woman between 18 and 29 years old in good health and CMV-seronegative.

V gene TRBV18 combines with J gene TRBJ2-1, with 9 positions matching TRBD2. Germline lookup yields CDR1 KGHSH and CDR2 LQKENI. The CDR3 loop spans 16 amino acids. Trimming took 3 bases from V and 6 from J; bases not matched to a gene: 9. The CDR3 region is CASSPNSGRMGNEQFF. In DNA form, the CDR3 reads TGTGCCAGCTCACCGAATAGCGGGAGAATGGGCAATGAGCAGTTCTTC.

This chain links TRBV6-6 with TRBJ1-1; D is undetermined. CDR3 size: 11 residues. The germline CDR1 and CDR2 sequences are MNHNY and SVGAGI (reference sequence). Trimming removed 4 bases from V and 8 bases from J, with 8 bases in between. The CDR3 nucleotides are TGTGCCAGCAGTTCCGGGAACGAAGCTTTCTTT. Encoded protein: CASSSGNEAFF.

This chain joins TRBV18 and TRBJ1-5, with 10 bases lining up with TRBD1. J was trimmed by 5 bases and V by 2 bases; bases with no gene match: 0. This CDR3 region has 14 residues. Germline CDR1 and CDR2: KGHSH and LQKENI. The CDR3 sequence is CASSPGTGDQPQHF. In DNA, the CDR3 is TGTGCCAGCTCACCAGGGACAGGGGATCAGCCCCAGCATTTT.

The V and J genes are TRBV11-2 and TRBJ2-7, with TRBD1 matching over 8 bases. The CDR3 runs 17 residues. From germline, CDR1 is SGHAT and CDR2 FQNNGV. With 1 base clipped from V and 3 bases from J, the junction kept 11 bases outside the gene matches. The CDR3 here is CASSLASYLGQGYEQYF. For the CDR3, the DNA is TGTGCCAGCAGCTTAGCCTCTTACCTAGGACAGGGCTACGAGCAGTACTTC.

The chain employs TRBV9 and TRBJ1-5; perhaps TRBD1 as D (5 bases). Germline V gene lookup returns CDR1 SGDLS and CDR2 YYNGEE. The CDR3 length is 16 residues. Trimming took 3 bases from V and 4 from J, leaving 17 bases between them. The CDR3, as DNA: TGTGCCAGCAGCGGAGGCGTCTTAGGGGCAAATCAGCCCCAGCATTTT. Translated, it gives CASSGGVLGANQPQHF.

The sample holds a few counts of this clone. The V gene is TRBV4-1, the J gene TRBJ2-2, with D unclear. V lost 0 bases to trimming and J lost 4 bases, with 3 bases between them. The length of the CDR3 is 13 residues. Germline CDR1 and CDR2: MGHRA and YSYEKL. CDR3 in DNA: TGCGCCAGCAGCCAAGAGGCCACCGGGGAGCTGTTTTTT. It specifies CASSQEATGELFF.

The V call is TRBV7-2, the J call TRBJ2-7; 9 bases are shared with TRBD1. V gave up 5 bases and J gave up 2 bases; unmatched junction bases: 13. Per germline, CDR1 SGHTA and CDR2 FQGNSA. The CDR3 extends over 17 amino acids. The CDR3 DNA sequence: TGTGCCAGCAGCCGTACGGTTCGGGACAGGGCGGCCTACGAGCAGTACTTC. Protein sequence: CASSRTVRDRAAYEQYF.

V and J are TRBV6-5 and TRBJ2-2; the D gene is possibly TRBD2 (5 bases). Trimming cost V 3 bases and J 5 bases, with 13 bases left between them. Per germline, CDR1 MNHEY and CDR2 SVGAGI. This CDR3 is built from 15 residues. The CDR3 coding sequence is TGTGCCAGCAGTTATGGCCTCTCGGGGACCGGGGAGCTGTTTTTT. Amino acid sequence: CASSYGLSGTGELFF.

The chain links TRBV10-2 to TRBJ2-7, with 9 bases identical to TRBD1. Germline CDR1 is WSHSY and CDR2 is SAAADI. This CDR3 spans 15 amino acids. J gave up 2 bases and V 3 bases, and 5 bases lay outside the gene matches. The CDR3: CASSDKGQGTYEQYF. The CDR3 DNA reads TGCGCCAGCAGTGATAAGGGACAGGGAACCTACGAGCAGTACTTC.

The rearrangement links TRBV6-5 to TRBJ2-7; TRBD1 agrees at 11 bases. The CDR3 runs 13 residues. V lost 6 bases and J lost 12; bases outside the gene matches: 10. The V gene's germline CDR1 is MNHEY and CDR2 SVGAGI. CDR3 sequence (DNA): TGTGCCAGCAGCCGAGGACAGGGGGCATTGCTGTACTTC. This translates into CASSRGQGALLYF.

This chain joins TRBV6-1 and TRBJ2-1; TRBD2 aligns across 9 bases. Trimming at V came to 4 bases and at J to 3 bases, leaving 4 bases not matched to a gene. The CDR3 covers 15 residues. Germline V gene lookup returns CDR1 MNHNS and CDR2 SASEGT. CDR3 DNA: TGTGCCAGCAGTGTAAGGACTAGCGACTACAATGAGCAGTTCTTC. Translating gives CASSVRTSDYNEQFF.

The V gene is TRBV30, the J gene TRBJ1-6; D is unclear. Deletions cut 5 bases from V and 0 bases from J, with 8 bases between. Germline V gene data show CDR1 as GTSNPN and CDR2 as SVGIG (reference sequence). CDR3 size: 14 residues. CDR3 in amino acids: CAWRSPSYNSPLHF. DNA for the CDR3: TGTGCCTGGCGGAGCCCCTCCTATAATTCACCCCTCCACTTT.

The chain has TRBV27 and TRBJ2-5, with 10 bases matching TRBD2. This CDR3 comprises 16 residues. CDR1 and CDR2 from the germline V gene are MNHEY and SMNVEV (reference sequence). V lost 3 bases and J lost 5; bases outside the gene matches: 9. CDR3 residues: CASSFGLAGAGETQYF. CDR3 bases: TGTGCCAGCAGTTTCGGCCTAGCGGGGGCCGGGGAGACCCAGTACTTC.

The chain combines TRBV2 with TRBJ2-3; 7 nucleotides agree with TRBD1. Germline CDR1 SNHLY, CDR2 FYNNEI. The CDR3 runs to 15 residues. The J segment lost 4 bases and the V segment lost 2 bases, leaving 6 bases of the junction unmatched. CDR3 residues: CASSERVGGPDTQYF. Written as DNA, the CDR3 is TGTGCCAGCAGTGAAAGGGTAGGGGGCCCAGATACGCAGTATTTT.

V and J are TRBV10-3 and TRBJ2-5; 7 positions match TRBD1. Per the germline V gene, CDR1 is ENHRY and CDR2 is SYGVKD. This CDR3 region has 14 residues. Trimming cost V 5 bases and J 4 bases; bases outside gene matches: 7. For the CDR3, the DNA is TGTGCCATCAGTACGACCAACAGGGGAGAGACCCAGTACTTC. Protein product: CAISTTNRGETQYF.

This clone was found once. V and J are TRBV5-4 and TRBJ2-7; 13 bases match TRBD2. The CDR3 is 18 residues long. V shed 3 bases, J shed 3 bases, and the junction held 12 bases outside the gene matches. Germline V lookup: CDR1 SGHNT, CDR2 YYREEE (reference sequence). The CDR3 DNA sequence: TGTGCCAGCAGCTCCTACGGGACTAGCGGGGAGAAGATCTACGAGCAGTACTTC. This encodes CASSSYGTSGEKIYEQYF. Looking up the rest from reference TRBV5-4 and TRBJ2-7 gives the full variable domain: ETGVTQSPTHLIKTRGQQVTLRCSSQSGHNTVSWYQQALGQGPQFIFQYYREEENGRGNFPPRFSGLQFPNYSSELNVNALELDDSALYLCASSSYGTSGEKIYEQYFGPGTRLTVT.

This rearrangement joins TRBV7-2 to TRBJ1-2; possible D gene TRBD1, 5 bases. Per germline, CDR1 SGHTA and CDR2 FQGNSA. Trimming pared 3 bases from V and 8 bases from J, leaving 19 bases between. This CDR3 region has 15 residues. The CDR3 loop is CASSFLFRQPQGYTF. The DNA for the CDR3 is TGTGCCAGCAGCTTCCTTTTTCGACAGCCGCAAGGCTACACCTTC.

The chain couples TRBV6-1 to TRBJ1-4; unclear D gene. Germline lookup yields CDR1 MNHNS and CDR2 SASEGT. The CDR3 has 14 amino acids. Deletions cut 7 bases from V and 0 bases from J, with 9 bases between. The DNA of the CDR3 is TGTGCCAGCACCGTAGCCACAACTAATGAAAAACTGTTTTTT. It yields the protein CASTVATTNEKLFF.

The chain couples TRBV28 to TRBJ1-2, with TRBD1 matching 11 bases. Germline V gene data show CDR1 as MDHEN and CDR2 as SYDVKM. The ends lost 6 bases at V and 3 bases at J; junction bases unmatched: 12. This CDR3 has 17 amino acids. CDR3 in amino acids: CASSEPGQGVAHYGYTF. The CDR3, as DNA: TGTGCCAGCAGCGAACCGGGACAGGGGGTCGCCCACTATGGCTACACCTTC.

The chain carries TRBV7-9 and TRBJ2-3; the match to TRBD2 covers 11 bases. The junction had 6 bases not matched to a gene; V was cut back by 4 bases and J by 0 bases. This CDR3 comprises 17 residues. In germline, CDR1 is SEHNR, CDR2 FQNEAQ (reference sequence). In DNA form, the CDR3 reads TGTGCCAGCAGCTCTACGGGACTAGCGGTGAGCACAGATACGCAGTATTTT. It translates to CASSSTGLAVSTDTQYF.

The CDR3 DNA follows: TGTGCCAGCACCCTAAACAGGGCCCACGAGCAGTACTTC. It encodes CASTLNRAHEQYF. The chain is built from TRBV5-4 and TRBJ2-7; maybe TRBD1 (6 bases). Germline CDR1 is SGHNT and CDR2 is YYREEE (reference sequence). The CDR3 is 13 residues long. V was shortened by 6 bases and J by 5 bases, with 15 bases between the two germline ends.